These 13 T cell receptor beta chains came from one sample sequenced in a study of T cells in Graves' hyperthyroidism and ophthalmopathy. Template material for amplifying TCR beta CDR3 regions consisted of RNA transcripts. Carried out on the TCR CDR3, a first-round RT-PCR used the HTBI primer set. TCRdb processed the multiplex PCR reads anew with MiXCR; each CDR3 protein has one entry. The sample includes about 520,000 distinct CDR3 sequences, roughly 24% of them seen just once. The sequenced sample was blood. These receptors all stem from a woman younger than 45 with Graves' ophthalmopathy.

This rearrangement joins TRBV6-1 to TRBJ2-5; tentatively, D is TRBD1 (5 bases). The CDR3 has 13 amino acids. The V end lost 7 bases, the J end lost 4 bases, and 13 bases lay between the germline ends. Germline values: CDR1 MNHNS, CDR2 SASEGT. Written as DNA, the CDR3 is TGTGCCAGCACCCTCGCCCAGGGAGAGACCCAGTACTTC. Protein: CASTLAQGETQYF.

This sequence joins TRBV5-1 and TRBJ1-5, with 9 bases that match TRBD1. Germline loops: CDR1 SGHRS, CDR2 YFSETQ. CDR3 length equals 19 residues. V was clipped by 0 bases and J by 2 bases; unmatched bases: 12. CDR3 sequence (DNA): TGCGCCAGCAGCTTGGAACCCGGACAGGGGTTAGGAGGCAATCAGCCCCAGCATTTT. The encoded protein is CASSLEPGQGLGGNQPQHF. Supplemented by reference TRBV5-1 and TRBJ1-5, the full variable domain reads KAGVTQTPRYLIKTRGQQVTLSCSPISGHRSVSWYQQTPGQGLQFLFEYFSETQRNKGNFPGRFSGRQFSNSRSEMNVSTLELGDSALYLCASSLEPGQGLGGNQPQHFGDGTRLSIL.

The CDR3 is CASRGIWAYEQYF. The CDR3 nucleotides are TGTGCCAGCAGGGGGATTTGGGCCTACGAGCAGTACTTC. V and J are TRBV6-1 and TRBJ2-7; D gene ambiguous. The CDR3 is 13 residues long. The germline V gene encodes CDR1 MNHNS and CDR2 SASEGT. V was trimmed by 6 bases and J by 2 bases, leaving 11 bases between them.

V gene TRBV5-1 combines with J gene TRBJ1-3; possible D gene TRBD1, 5 bases. Germline V gene lookup returns CDR1 SGHRS and CDR2 YFSETQ. The CDR3 totals 14 residues. V lost 4 bases, J lost 2 bases, and 10 bases lay in between. CDR3 nucleotide sequence: TGCGCCAGCAGCATGACAGCTACTGGAAACACCATATATTTT. As protein: CASSMTATGNTIYF.

The chain joins TRBV6-1 to TRBJ1-1; TRBD1 is a possible D gene (5 bases). V lost 11 bases, J lost 0 bases, and 13 bases lay in between. CDR1 is MNHNS and CDR2 is SASEGT in the germline V gene. This CDR3 comprises 13 residues. CDR3 in DNA: TGTGCCGGGGGGGTTGACATGAACACTGAAGCTTTCTTT. Translation gives CAGGVDMNTEAFF.

This clonotype was counted at least ten times. This chain uses TRBV6-5 with TRBJ2-7; D is uncertain. Germline V gives CDR1 MNHEY, CDR2 SVGAGI. The CDR3 totals 13 residues. Trimming took 0 bases from V and 6 from J, leaving 9 bases between them. This CDR3 is CASSYSSAGEQYF. Written as DNA, the CDR3 is TGTGCCAGCAGTTACTCGTCGGCAGGCGAGCAGTACTTC.

This clonotype has at least ten counts. The chain recombines TRBV2 with TRBJ2-7, with 10 bases identical to TRBD1. This CDR3 is built from 14 residues. V lost 5 bases and J lost 6; bases outside the gene matches: 7. Germline loops: CDR1 SNHLY, CDR2 FYNNEI. CDR3 sequence: CASSRQGAQSEQYF. The DNA for the CDR3 is TGTGCCAGCAGTAGACAGGGGGCCCAGTCCGAGCAGTACTTC.

This clonotype was picked up many times. V gene TRBV27 combines with J gene TRBJ2-2, with D hard to call. V lost 7 bases and J 5 bases, leaving 26 bases between the germline ends. CDR1 MNHEY and CDR2 SMNVEV come from the germline V gene (reference sequence). The CDR3 runs 18 residues. CDR3 coding DNA: TGTGCCAGCAAAAAAGACTTCCGGGCCCCCGGTCGGACCGGGGAGCTGTTTTTT. Translated, it gives CASKKDFRAPGRTGELFF.

This clonotype was counted at least ten times. This clone may be a read error of a much larger clone one base away. The rearrangement joins TRBV12-3 or TRBV12-4 to TRBJ1-1; D is ambiguous. The CDR3 has 12 residues. For the CDR3, the DNA is TGTGCCGGCAGTCCTTCGGGCACTGAAGCTTTCTTT. Its translation is CAGSPSGTEAFF.

This clonotype was seen at least ten times. The chain is built from TRBV6-1 and TRBJ1-5; TRBD1 is a possible D gene (5 bases). The CDR3 covers 13 residues. V was trimmed by 4 bases and J by 3 bases, leaving 7 bases between them. Germline CDR1 and CDR2: MNHNS and SASEGT. CDR3 in DNA: TGTGCCAGCAGTGGGGACGTCAATCAGCCCCAGCATTTT. Its protein is CASSGDVNQPQHF.

This clonotype occurred many times. The J gene is TRBJ1-5, the V gene TRBV30; 7 bases map to TRBD1. Losses at the gene ends were 5 bases for V and 4 bases for J; bases not matched to a gene: 8. CDR1 GTSNPN and CDR2 SVGIG come from the germline V gene (reference sequence). The CDR3 has 14 amino acids. The CDR3 nucleotides read TGTGCCTGGGCACTAAAACAGGGGAATCAGCCCCAGCATTTT. This codes for CAWALKQGNQPQHF.

The chain joins TRBV20-1 to TRBJ1-1, with D maybe TRBD1 (5 bases). V was cut by 7 bases and J by 9 bases, with 18 bases left in between. CDR3 size: 12 residues. The germline CDR1 and CDR2 sequences are DFQATT and SNEGSKA (reference sequence). The CDR3 nucleotides are TGCAGTGTATTGCAGGGTCACTCTCAAGCTTTCTTT. Translating gives CSVLQGHSQAFF.

V and J are TRBV9 and TRBJ2-7; D not resolved. The ends were cut back, 2 bases at V and 10 bases at J, with 13 bases in the middle. CDR3 length: 12 amino acids. Germline lookup yields CDR1 SGDLS and CDR2 YYNGEE. Here the CDR3 reads CASSVEFGDQYF. In DNA, the CDR3 is TGTGCCAGCAGCGTCGAATTTGGCGATCAGTACTTC.